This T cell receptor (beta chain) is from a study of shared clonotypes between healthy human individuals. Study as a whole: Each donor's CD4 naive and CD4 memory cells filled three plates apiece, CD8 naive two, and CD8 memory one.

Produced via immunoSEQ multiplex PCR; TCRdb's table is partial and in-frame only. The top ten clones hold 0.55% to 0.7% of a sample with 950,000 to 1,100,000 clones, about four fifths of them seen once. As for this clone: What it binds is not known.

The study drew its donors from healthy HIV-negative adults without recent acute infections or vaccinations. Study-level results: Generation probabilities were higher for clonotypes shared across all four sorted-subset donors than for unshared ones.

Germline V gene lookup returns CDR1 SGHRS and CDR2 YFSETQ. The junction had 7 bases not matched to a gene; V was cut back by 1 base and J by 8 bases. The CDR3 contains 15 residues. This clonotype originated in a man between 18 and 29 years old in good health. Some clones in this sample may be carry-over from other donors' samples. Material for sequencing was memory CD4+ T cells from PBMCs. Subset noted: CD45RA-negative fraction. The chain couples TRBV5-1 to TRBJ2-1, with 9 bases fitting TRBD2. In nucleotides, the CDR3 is TGCGCCAGCAGCTTGCGGGGACTAGCTTTCGATGAGCAGTTCTTC. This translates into CASSLRGLAFDEQFF.